This T cell receptor beta chain stems from a study of shared clonotypes between healthy human individuals (dated by TCRdb to about 2020). About the study as a whole: A few men and a couple of women, aged 18 to 49 years, made up the cohort. The study deeply sequenced blood TCR repertoires of five healthy adults to estimate repertoire size and the extent of clonotype sharing between individuals. For each donor, CD4 naive and CD4 memory were each given three plates, CD8 naive was given two plates, and CD8 memory was given one plate. Different laboratories and diverse techniques were used to prepare libraries and sequence TCR repertoires, to increase sequencing depth and limit assay-specific biases. Leukapheresis yielded between about 0.94 and 9.5 billion PBMCs per donor. Study-wide conclusions, independent of this receptor: Because the study included only a small number of donors, the genetic and exposure-history diversity represented was limited. Rarefaction of sorted-subset datasets indicated incomplete sequencing despite the large sequencing depth. Pairwise subsampling led to the expectation that sequencing depth would affect the degree of clonotype sharing among donors. Sampling was limited to blood, and TCR repertoires in tissue likely differ from TCR repertoires in blood. Estimated clonotype richness was generally larger for naive than for memory subsets. Sharing across a handful of donors was observed for around 5% of naive CD4, over 3% of naive CD8, roughly 2.3% of memory CD4, and around 0.4% of memory CD8 clonotypes. Compared with non-shared clonotypes, the clonotypes found in all four sorted-subset donors had higher generation probabilities.

The CDR3 has 12 amino acids, counting the end cysteine and phenylalanine. Here the CDR3 DNA is all that survives: 36 bases in frame from base 1. CDR1 and CDR2, per the germline V gene, are SGHAT and FQNNGV. Deletion took 1 base off V and 6 bases off J, with a span of 5 bases between the germline ends. Healthy HIV-negative adults with no recently reported acute infections or vaccinations were included as donors. Every donor was a Caucasian adult residing in Nashville, Tennessee, USA. CD8 memory samples were composed of magnetically selected CD45RO+ cells combined with CCR7-negative CD45RA+ effector memory (TemRA) cells. Blood was obtained by leukapheresis, after which PBMCs were separated by Ficoll-Histopaque density gradient centrifugation and cryopreserved in liquid nitrogen vapor phase. Analytical flow cytometry was used to check the purity and quantity of every magnetically sorted T cell population. Each sorted fraction had its genomic DNA isolated and then quantified by UV absorbance on a Nanodrop 2000c.

The table lists this clone with many counts. Its antigen has not been determined. No base-level quality is on record; no much larger clone is a single base apart. Other DNA sequences from this sample encode an identical CDR3 as well. Using the deep immunoSEQ assay, multiplex PCR amplified TCR CDR3 regions from genomic DNA. Extracted genomic DNA from each cell subset was distributed evenly across all wells of several immunoSEQ 96-well plates, and each plate was treated as a replicate. Each replicate PCR for sorted subsets received roughly 200 ng genomic DNA, equal to tens of thousands of T cell genomes. Purified libraries were measured with a Qubit 3.0 fluorometer, size-checked on a Bioanalyzer 2100, and measured again with the KAPA Library Quantification kit. Each immunoSEQ 96-well plate was sequenced on its own single-read 150-cycle Illumina NextSeq 550 flow cell. Per the source publication's procedure: Because the immunoSEQ output included only junctional sequences and no quality scores, the filtering could not be the same as the filtering used for full-length reads. Sequences were annotated with PyIR, a Python wrapper for IgBLAST v1.9, and V/J genes and CDR3 were assigned using IMGT germline references. Reads were filtered out if the reads had weak V/J assignments (E-value above 1e-6), no CDR3, stop codons, out-of-frame junctions, or ambiguous translated residues. V3J clonotypes were defined by identical inferred V gene, J gene, and CDR3 amino acid sequence. The percentage overlap between two repertoires was calculated by dividing the number of shared unique clonotypes by the size of the smaller repertoire. Richness of each repertoire was evaluated using RTK rarefaction, the Chao1 estimator, and Recon v2.1 estimates of unobserved clonotypes. OLGA was used to compute generation probabilities for all TCRbeta clonotypes that the gDNA method yielded from a handful of donors. The source is immuneACCESS, and TCRdb retained only in-frame sequences with V and J called. Part of the clones is not carried over; for the studies checked, unresolved V genes explain less than half of this, and the remainder is unexplained. V, J and clone size are taken as reported in that table, and D and trimming were inferred from the DNA itself. The sample table lists under 80,000 clones, about 61% of them with a count of one. Over 50% of the sample is held by the ten biggest clonotypes.

The sequenced sample was memory CD8+ T cells sorted from blood. This specimen's cell subset or site label, interpreted: CD45RO+ cells pooled with CCR7-negative TemRA cells. The rearranged segments are TRBV11-2 and TRBJ2-3; the D segment may tentatively be TRBD1 or TRBD2, each giving 5 matched bases. This sequence was found in a man under 40 in good health. The DNA sequence follows: TGTGCCAGCAGCTTAGGGGGGGATACGCAGTATTTT. Its coded protein is CASSLGGDTQYF. Outside the CDR3, residues come from the reference TRBV11-2 and TRBJ2-3 proteins, so the full variable domain is: EAGVAQSPRYKIIEKRQSVAFWCNPISGHATLYWYQQILGQGPKLLIQFQNNGVVDDSQLPKDRFSAERLKGVDSTLKIQPAKLEDSAVYLCASSLGGDTQYFGPGTRLTVL.